This T cell receptor (beta chain) was sequenced for a study of blood T cell repertoires in COVID-19. Study background: COVID-19 samples, acute and convalescent, were from the United States, Italy and Spain. In each case, the material was cDNA or gDNA derived from T cells, B-cell-depleted T cells, or PBMCs.

This CDR3 has 16 amino acids. The V gene lost 1 base and the J gene lost 5 bases, with 15 bases spanning the gap. Germline lookup yields CDR1 LGHDT and CDR2 YNNKEL (reference sequence). In the original processing: Reference gene primer amplification in the assay estimated nucleated cell counts. Generated by immunoSEQ multiplex PCR, the TCRdb table keeps only in-frame clones and is missing some. D and trimming were read from the DNA, whereas the V and J calls and clone size are those reported in that table. This sample has about 130,000 clones, with approximately 81% found just once. The sequence was collected from a young woman who had recovered from COVID-19. V gene TRBV3-1 (or the pseudogene TRBV3-2) combines with J gene TRBJ1-3; no firm D call. The sequenced sample was peripheral blood. CDR3 sequence: CASSQARGQLRNTIYF. Here the CDR3 DNA reads TGTGCCAGCAGCCAAGCTCGAGGGCAGCTTAGAAACACCATATATTTT.